One and the same sample provided the 10 T cell receptor beta chains below, sequenced in a study of control samples from healthy donors and cancer patients. TCRdb's copy holds only in-frame clones and misses some; the assay was immunoSEQ multiplex PCR. The table has around 120,000 clones, around 91% seen once. The sample was PBMCs. These receptors came from a woman between 50 and 59 years old with colorectal cancer.

This clone has only a few counts. The chain uses TRBV29-1 and TRBJ2-1; 7 bases line up with TRBD1. Germline V gene data show CDR1 as SQVTM and CDR2 as ANQGSEA. The V gene end was trimmed by 8 bases and the J gene end by 7 bases; junction bases not matched to a gene: 14. CDR3 length equals 14 residues. CDR3: CSFIRQGRGNEQFF. DNA of the CDR3: TGCAGCTTTATCCGACAGGGAAGGGGGAATGAGCAGTTCTTC.

The chain is built from TRBV9 and TRBJ2-2, with a weak D call TRBD2 (5 bases). Germline CDR1 is SGDLS and CDR2 is YYNGEE. There are 15 residues in the CDR3. V lost 0 bases and J lost 5, with 11 bases in between. The CDR3 bases are TGTGCCAGCAGCGTAGCCCATTCGGGGACCGGGGAGCTGTTTTTT. Its protein is CASSVAHSGTGELFF.

This clone was seen a single time. The J gene is TRBJ2-7, the V gene TRBV3-1 (or the pseudogene TRBV3-2); D is possibly TRBD2 (5 bases). There are 15 residues in the CDR3. CDR1 LGHDT and CDR2 YNNKEL come from the germline V gene (reference sequence). The V gene lost 4 bases and the J gene lost 3 bases, with 16 bases spanning the gap. The CDR3 bases are TGTGCCAGCAGCCCAGACTGGATTCGGGGCTACGAGCAGTACTTC. It is translated as CASSPDWIRGYEQYF.

The rearrangement joins TRBV18 to TRBJ1-1, with no clear D. The CDR3 sequence is 14 residues long. Germline CDR1 KGHSH, CDR2 LQKENI. The V and J ends lost 6 bases and 1 base respectively, with 12 bases between them. CDR3 bases: TGTGCCAGCTCGTCCGAGGGTGCGAACACTGAAGCTTTCTTT. This gives the protein CASSSEGANTEAFF. Combining the CDR3 with reference TRBV18 and TRBJ1-1 gives the whole variable domain NAGVMQNPRHLVRRRGQEARLRCSPMKGHSHVYWYRQLPEEGLKFMVYLQKENIIDESGMPKERFSAEFPKEGPSILRIQQVVRGDSAAYFCASSSEGANTEAFFGQGTRLTVV.

The V and J genes are TRBV27 and TRBJ1-2; 7 bases are a match to TRBD1. Germline CDR1 MNHEY, CDR2 SMNVEV (reference sequence). The CDR3 extends over 15 amino acids. Unmatched junction bases numbered 9, after V lost 8 bases and J lost 0 bases. DNA of the CDR3: TGTGCCAGCGGGAGAAACACAGGGGCTAACTATGGCTACACCTTC. It specifies CASGRNTGANYGYTF.

This clone was seen once. The chain carries TRBV29-1 and TRBJ1-5; D possibly corresponds to TRBD1 (6 bases). The CDR3 has 13 amino acids. Trimming stripped 4 bases from V and 3 bases from J, with 10 bases between. Germline CDR1 SQVTM, CDR2 ANQGSEA. The CDR3 is CSVAPGDNQPQHF. For the CDR3, the DNA is TGCAGCGTTGCGCCAGGGGACAATCAGCCCCAGCATTTT.

The chain recombines TRBV3-1 (or the pseudogene TRBV3-2) with TRBJ2-3; D gene uncertain. This CDR3 comprises 15 residues. Germline V gene lookup returns CDR1 LGHDT and CDR2 YNNKEL (reference sequence). V gave up 4 bases and J gave up 2 bases, with 13 bases separating them. The CDR3 bases are TGTGCCAGCAGCCCGAACTTTCCCCCCACAGATACGCAGTATTTT. Translating it yields CASSPNFPPTDTQYF.

The V and J genes are TRBV10-3 and TRBJ2-7; a possible D gene is TRBD2 (5 bases). This CDR3 comprises 14 residues. The V gene lost 0 bases and the J gene lost 4 bases, with 10 bases spanning the gap. Germline V gene sequence: CDR1 ENHRY, CDR2 SYGVKD. CDR3 nucleotide sequence: TGTGCCATCAGTGAGTCAAAGAGGGAATACGAGCAGTACTTC. This translates into CAISESKREYEQYF.

The chain combines TRBV5-1 with TRBJ2-3; D unresolved. Germline CDR1 reads SGHRS; CDR2 reads YFSETQ. V was pared by 0 bases and J by 1 base, with 15 bases between. The CDR3 has 17 residues. The CDR3: CASSLAAASLGTDTQYF. CDR3 coding DNA: TGCGCCAGCAGCTTGGCCGCCGCCTCGCTCGGCACAGATACGCAGTATTTT.

The V gene is TRBV19, the J gene TRBJ1-5; the D is unclear. Per germline, CDR1 LNHDA and CDR2 SQIVND (reference sequence). The V end lost 3 bases, the J end lost 6 bases, and 9 bases lay between the germline ends. There are 13 residues in the CDR3. The CDR3 coding sequence is TGTGCCAGTAGTATTTTCGCGGGTCAGCCCCAGCATTTT. This encodes CASSIFAGQPQHF.